This T cell receptor beta chain emerged from a study of T cell responses to AZD1222 COVID-19 vaccine. Study-level findings and limits: The study identified only five to seven AZD1222 recipients as seropositive at baseline. Increased Spike-specific TCR breadth and depth were observed after two AZD1222 doses. Dominant at 160-218 and 743-854, vaccine-associated CD4 TCRs also spanned spike.

TCRdb's copy holds only in-frame clones and misses some; the assay was immunoSEQ multiplex PCR. The sample consists of around 110,000 clones, approximately 83% of them appearing once. Note on this clone: Its matching antigen is unknown.

The CDR3 is 16 amino acids. Germline CDR1 reads SGHTA; CDR2 reads FQGNSA. The trim removed 6 bases at V and 3 bases at J, leaving 11 bases unmatched. This sequence was found in an adult in good health. Source: peripheral blood, taken on day 0 of MenACWY control vaccination. The chain uses TRBV7-2 and TRBJ1-3; TRBD1 matches at 7 bases. For the CDR3, the DNA is TGTGCCAGCAGGGGGGGGGAGACAGGGATTGGAAACACCATATATTTT. It translates to CASRGGETGIGNTIYF.